The 22 T cell receptor beta chains given below trace back to one sample, sequenced in a study of control samples from healthy donors and cancer patients. TCRdb's copy holds only in-frame clones and misses some; the assay was immunoSEQ multiplex PCR. The repertoire holds tens of thousands of clones, with roughly 89% as singletons. The sequenced sample was PBMCs. The source of these receptors is a woman in her sixties with head and neck cancer.

This clone has just one count. The chain is built from TRBV5-4 and TRBJ2-7; D might be TRBD1 (6 bases). This CDR3 is built from 15 residues. From germline, CDR1 is SGHNT and CDR2 YYREEE (reference sequence). Trimming took off 1 base at V and 0 bases at J, with 11 bases between the two ends. The CDR3 here is CASSLKQGSSYEQYF. Written as DNA, the CDR3 is TGTGCCAGCAGCTTGAAACAGGGTAGCTCCTACGAGCAGTACTTC. The full variable domain, rest sourced from reference TRBV5-4 and TRBJ2-7, is ETGVTQSPTHLIKTRGQQVTLRCSSQSGHNTVSWYQQALGQGPQFIFQYYREEENGRGNFPPRFSGLQFPNYSSELNVNALELDDSALYLCASSLKQGSSYEQYFGPGTRLTVT.

This clone showed up just once. V gene TRBV5-1 combines with J gene TRBJ1-5, with D possibly TRBD1 on 5 matching bases. The CDR3 is 16 residues long. Germline lookup yields CDR1 SGHRS and CDR2 YFSETQ. The V and J ends lost 7 bases and 0 bases respectively, with 17 bases between them. The CDR3, as DNA: TGCGCCAGCTGCGAACGACAGAAGAATAGCAATCAGCCCCAGCATTTT. Translating it yields CASCERQKNSNQPQHF. Filled out from reference TRBV5-1 and TRBJ1-5, the complete variable domain reads KAGVTQTPRYLIKTRGQQVTLSCSPISGHRSVSWYQQTPGQGLQFLFEYFSETQRNKGNFPGRFSGRQFSNSRSEMNVSTLELGDSALYLCASCERQKNSNQPQHFGDGTRLSIL.

This clone was recorded a few times. The chain couples TRBV28 to TRBJ1-5; no firm D call. Germline lookup yields CDR1 MDHEN and CDR2 SYDVKM. The CDR3 has 12 residues. Trimming shortened V by 7 bases and J by 6 bases, and 10 bases separated the two germline ends. The DNA for the CDR3 is TGTGCCAGCACCTCTAATGGTCAGCCCCAGCATTTT. Translating gives CASTSNGQPQHF.

This clone was seen a single time. The chain joins TRBV6-6 to TRBJ2-3; D remains unclear. The CDR3 length is 12 residues. Per germline, CDR1 MNHNY and CDR2 SVGAGI (reference sequence). The V and J ends lost 3 bases and 2 bases respectively, with 3 bases between them. Here the CDR3 reads CASSYHTDTQYF. The DNA of the CDR3 is TGTGCCAGCAGTTATCACACAGATACGCAGTATTTT.

The V call is TRBV27, the J call TRBJ2-3; D gene ambiguous. V was cut by 3 bases and J by 3 bases, with 10 bases left in between. Germline assignment: CDR1 MNHEY and CDR2 SMNVEV (reference sequence). The CDR3 contains 14 residues. The CDR3 loop reads CASSFFVPTDTQYF. In DNA, the CDR3 is TGTGCCAGCAGTTTTTTCGTCCCTACAGATACGCAGTATTTT.

The rearrangement joins TRBV6-6 to TRBJ2-7, with TRBD1 matching over 10 bases. Germline V lookup: CDR1 MNHNY, CDR2 SVGAGI (reference sequence). CDR3 length equals 16 residues. The ends lost 6 bases at V and 4 bases at J; junction bases unmatched: 12. Here the CDR3 DNA reads TGTGCCAGCAGGACCCACGGACAGGGGGATGAGTACGAGCAGTACTTC. Amino acids: CASRTHGQGDEYEQYF.

This clone was counted a single time. CDR3 loop: CAWSVGGTGANVLTF. DNA of the CDR3: TGTGCCTGGAGTGTAGGGGGAACTGGGGCCAACGTCCTGACTTTC. This chain connects TRBV30 to TRBJ2-6, with D tentatively TRBD1 (6 bases). This CDR3 is built from 15 residues. V shed 0 bases and J shed 2 bases, with 8 bases lying between them. Germline assignment: CDR1 GTSNPN and CDR2 SVGIG (reference sequence).

The chain employs TRBV27 and TRBJ2-1; 7 bases are a match to TRBD2. Trimming took 5 bases from V and 6 from J; bases not matched to a gene: 7. The CDR3 is 14 residues long. The germline V gene has CDR1 MNHEY and CDR2 SMNVEV (reference sequence). In DNA, the CDR3 is TGTGCCAGCAGTGGCCCGTGGGGGGGCAATGAGCAGTTCTTC. Its translation is CASSGPWGGNEQFF.

The V and J genes are TRBV18 and TRBJ2-6; D not certain. CDR3 length: 15 residues. CDR1 and CDR2 from the germline V gene are KGHSH and LQKENI. V gave up 5 bases and J gave up 0 bases, with 8 bases separating them. This chain's CDR3 is CASSKDSSGANVLTF. CDR3 nucleotides: TGTGCCAGCTCAAAGGATAGCTCTGGGGCCAACGTCCTGACTTTC.

J is TRBJ2-2 and V is TRBV6-1; weak D call: TRBD1 (5 bases). This CDR3 has 16 amino acids. Trimming cost V 1 base and J 0 bases, with 9 bases left between them. From germline, CDR1 is MNHNS and CDR2 SASEGT. The CDR3 DNA follows: TGTGCCAGCAGTGAAGTACAGGTCGCGAACACCGGGGAGCTGTTTTTT. Translating gives CASSEVQVANTGELFF.

The chain uses TRBV5-5 and TRBJ1-1; 9 nucleotides align to TRBD1. This CDR3 has 14 amino acids. V gave up 1 base and J gave up 8 bases; unmatched junction bases: 6. Per the germline V gene, CDR1 is SGHKS and CDR2 is YYEKEE (reference sequence). CDR3 protein: CASSLPGQGEEAFF. CDR3 nucleotides: TGTGCCAGCAGCTTGCCGGGACAGGGTGAGGAAGCTTTCTTT. Full variable domain (rest looked up from reference TRBV5-5 and TRBJ1-1): DAGVTQSPTHLIKTRGQQVTLRCSPISGHKSVSWYQQVLGQGPQFIFQYYEKEERGRGNFPDRFSARQFPNYSSELNVNALLLGDSALYLCASSLPGQGEEAFFGQGTRLTVV.

This rearrangement joins TRBV5-1 to TRBJ2-3; TRBD1 or TRBD2 may be the D gene (6 bases each). Trimming removed 4 bases from V and 2 bases from J, with 23 bases in between. The CDR3 loop spans 18 amino acids. CDR1 is SGHRS, CDR2 YFSETQ, per germline. The CDR3 DNA follows: TGCGCCAGCAGCCCCCGACCAGGGCGGAGGGGGTCCACAGATACGCAGTATTTT. This encodes CASSPRPGRRGSTDTQYF.

Only a few counts were recorded for this clone. CDR3 coding DNA: TGTGCCAGCAGTCCCGTTGTGGGTTGGGGGAACATTCAGTACTTC. This gives the protein CASSPVVGWGNIQYF. The chain uses TRBV11-2 and TRBJ2-4; the D call may be TRBD1 or TRBD2 (5 bases each). The CDR3 spans 15 residues. V lost 6 bases to trimming and J lost 7 bases, with 19 bases between them. The germline V gene has CDR1 SGHAT and CDR2 FQNNGV.

This clone was counted a single time. V usage is TRBV24-1 and J usage is TRBJ2-1, with a tentative D call TRBD2 (6 bases). The V end lost 3 bases, the J end lost 4 bases, and 18 bases lay between the germline ends. Germline values: CDR1 KGHDR, CDR2 SFDVKD. This CDR3 has 17 amino acids. This chain's CDR3 is CATSDPNLGLTYNEQFF. CDR3 DNA: TGTGCCACCAGTGATCCTAACCTGGGACTTACGTACAATGAGCAGTTCTTC.

The V and J genes are TRBV6-4 and TRBJ2-2, with TRBD1 as a possible D gene (6 bases). The CDR3 runs 14 residues. In germline, CDR1 is MRHNA, CDR2 SNTAGT. V lost 7 bases and J lost 1, with 10 bases in between. The CDR3 protein is CASTPGQNTGELFF. The CDR3 region has the DNA TGTGCCAGCACTCCGGGACAGAACACCGGGGAGCTGTTTTTT.

The V gene is TRBV7-9, the J gene TRBJ2-7, with TRBD1 as a possible D gene (6 bases). Deletions cut 2 bases from V and 1 base from J, with 12 bases between. In germline, CDR1 is SEHNR, CDR2 FQNEAQ (reference sequence). The CDR3 runs to 15 residues. The CDR3 nucleotides are TGTGCCAGCAGCTTATCGGGGACAAAGTCCTACGAGCAGTACTTC. It encodes CASSLSGTKSYEQYF.

This clone was recorded once. The chain links TRBV19 to TRBJ1-1; D is unclear. The germline gives CDR1 LNHDA, CDR2 SQIVND (reference sequence). Trimming left V 4 bases short and J 0 bases short, with 21 bases between. The CDR3 has 18 residues. In DNA, the CDR3 is TGTGCCAGTAGTACCTCATTCAACAGAAGAACAATGAACACTGAAGCTTTCTTT. Its translation: CASSTSFNRRTMNTEAFF.

V is TRBV18 and J is TRBJ2-5; 10 bases fit TRBD1. From germline, CDR1 is KGHSH and CDR2 LQKENI. This CDR3 has 15 residues. V shed 3 bases, J shed 5 bases, and the junction held 6 bases outside the gene matches. This CDR3 reads CASSPGQGPQETQYF. The CDR3 DNA reads TGTGCCAGCTCACCGGGACAGGGGCCCCAGGAGACCCAGTACTTC.

This clone is a singleton in its sample. The rearrangement joins TRBV7-9 to TRBJ2-7; 8 bases fit TRBD2. The CDR3 length is 14 residues. The V gene's germline CDR1 is SEHNR and CDR2 FQNEAQ (reference sequence). The trim removed 6 bases at V and 6 bases at J, leaving 10 bases unmatched. CDR3: CASRGREGPIEQYF. The DNA for the CDR3 is TGTGCCAGCAGGGGCCGGGAGGGCCCGATCGAGCAGTACTTC.

The chain joins TRBV15 to TRBJ1-4; D perhaps matches TRBD1 (5 bases). Looked up from germline, CDR1 is LNHNV and CDR2 is YYDKDF (reference sequence). The CDR3 is 15 amino acids. Trimming cost V 0 bases and J 4 bases, with 9 bases left between them. The CDR3 coding sequence is TGTGCCACCAGCAGAGATCCAGGGAATAATGAAAAACTGTTTTTT. Translated: CATSRDPGNNEKLFF.

V and J are TRBV25-1 and TRBJ2-7; 12 nucleotides agree with TRBD1. J lost 6 bases, V lost 3 bases, and 9 bases had no gene match. The CDR3 has 16 residues. Germline values: CDR1 MGHDK, CDR2 SYGVNS. The CDR3 coding sequence is TGTGCCAGCAGTGATCTCTTGGGACAGGGGGCTCTCGAGCAGTACTTC. This codes for CASSDLLGQGALEQYF.

The chain links TRBV7-9 to TRBJ2-7; possibly TRBD1 or TRBD2 for D (5 bases each). CDR1 SEHNR and CDR2 FQNEAQ come from the germline V gene (reference sequence). The ends were cut back, 3 bases at V and 2 bases at J, with 14 bases in the middle. The CDR3 covers 15 residues. The CDR3 reads CASSFSGTAPYEQYF. CDR3 sequence (DNA): TGTGCCAGCAGCTTCTCCGGGACGGCTCCCTACGAGCAGTACTTC.